This T cell receptor (beta chain) was obtained from a study of blood T cell repertoires in COVID-19. Across the study: Acute and convalescent COVID-19 samples came from the United States, Italy and Spain. PBMCs, B-cell-depleted T cells, or T cells were the source of the cDNA or gDNA that made up the material.

In the original processing: Amplification with reference gene primers provided the estimates of nucleated cell counts. Clones were read by immunoSEQ multiplex PCR, and TCRdb kept only the in-frame ones, dropping some. V, J and clone size derive from that table, while D and trimming were established from the DNA sequence. The table has approximately 70,000 clones, around 86% seen once. Germline lookup yields CDR1 KGHSH and CDR2 LQKENI. With 2 bases removed from V and 5 bases from J, the gap between germline ends came to 13 bases. The CDR3 covers 14 residues. This receptor was identified in a man between 45 and 60 years old with active COVID-19. The chain couples TRBV18 to TRBJ2-7; D remains ambiguous. Specimen: peripheral blood. The CDR3 spells CASSPGRDGNEQYF. The CDR3 coding sequence is TGTGCCAGCTCACCAGGGCGAGACGGCAACGAGCAGTACTTC.